This section outlines one T cell receptor beta chain sequence together with its context. V shed 5 bases and J 5 bases; nucleotides not matched to a gene: 10. The CDR3 loop spans 15 amino acids. The germline V gene encodes CDR1 SGHTA and CDR2 FQGNSA. The record originates from a study of identical twins. Template switching added a universal primer site; cDNA carried unique molecular identifiers. TCRdb ran MiXCR on the 5' RACE reads and lists one entry per CDR3 protein. There are roughly 720,000 distinct CDR3 sequences in the sample; roughly 20% occur only once, and 10% to 15% lies in the top ten. Another study also made use of these data, one on T cells expressing NK-cell markers. That source reports: HCMV seropositivity marked seven of the eight sequenced donors; one was seronegative. Within several experiments, an anti-gamma-delta TCR antibody kept the sorting limited to alpha-beta TCR T cells. Several donors' CD3+CD56-NKG2C+ cells were dominated by the same clonotypes.

The chain employs TRBV7-2 and TRBJ2-7; TRBD2 matches 9 bases. The sample consisted of PBMCs. The sequence was collected from a woman aged 18-29 years in good health. The CDR3 loop reads CASSQRGREGHEQYF. The CDR3 nucleotides are TGTGCCAGCAGCCAAAGGGGGCGGGAGGGCCACGAGCAGTACTTC.